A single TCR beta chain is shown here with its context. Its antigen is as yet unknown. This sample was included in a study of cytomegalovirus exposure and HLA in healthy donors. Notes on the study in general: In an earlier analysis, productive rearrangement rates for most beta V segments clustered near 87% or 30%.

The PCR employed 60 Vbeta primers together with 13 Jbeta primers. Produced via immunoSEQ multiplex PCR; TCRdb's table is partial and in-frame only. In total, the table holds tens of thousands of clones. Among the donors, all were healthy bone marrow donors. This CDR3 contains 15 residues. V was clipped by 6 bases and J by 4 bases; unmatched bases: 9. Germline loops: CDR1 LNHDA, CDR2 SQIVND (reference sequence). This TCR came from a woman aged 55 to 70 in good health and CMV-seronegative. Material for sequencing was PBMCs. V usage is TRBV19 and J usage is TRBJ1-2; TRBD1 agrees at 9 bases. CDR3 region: CASSDSQGAIYGYTF. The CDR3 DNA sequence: TGTGCCAGTAGCGACTCACAGGGGGCGATCTATGGCTACACCTTC.